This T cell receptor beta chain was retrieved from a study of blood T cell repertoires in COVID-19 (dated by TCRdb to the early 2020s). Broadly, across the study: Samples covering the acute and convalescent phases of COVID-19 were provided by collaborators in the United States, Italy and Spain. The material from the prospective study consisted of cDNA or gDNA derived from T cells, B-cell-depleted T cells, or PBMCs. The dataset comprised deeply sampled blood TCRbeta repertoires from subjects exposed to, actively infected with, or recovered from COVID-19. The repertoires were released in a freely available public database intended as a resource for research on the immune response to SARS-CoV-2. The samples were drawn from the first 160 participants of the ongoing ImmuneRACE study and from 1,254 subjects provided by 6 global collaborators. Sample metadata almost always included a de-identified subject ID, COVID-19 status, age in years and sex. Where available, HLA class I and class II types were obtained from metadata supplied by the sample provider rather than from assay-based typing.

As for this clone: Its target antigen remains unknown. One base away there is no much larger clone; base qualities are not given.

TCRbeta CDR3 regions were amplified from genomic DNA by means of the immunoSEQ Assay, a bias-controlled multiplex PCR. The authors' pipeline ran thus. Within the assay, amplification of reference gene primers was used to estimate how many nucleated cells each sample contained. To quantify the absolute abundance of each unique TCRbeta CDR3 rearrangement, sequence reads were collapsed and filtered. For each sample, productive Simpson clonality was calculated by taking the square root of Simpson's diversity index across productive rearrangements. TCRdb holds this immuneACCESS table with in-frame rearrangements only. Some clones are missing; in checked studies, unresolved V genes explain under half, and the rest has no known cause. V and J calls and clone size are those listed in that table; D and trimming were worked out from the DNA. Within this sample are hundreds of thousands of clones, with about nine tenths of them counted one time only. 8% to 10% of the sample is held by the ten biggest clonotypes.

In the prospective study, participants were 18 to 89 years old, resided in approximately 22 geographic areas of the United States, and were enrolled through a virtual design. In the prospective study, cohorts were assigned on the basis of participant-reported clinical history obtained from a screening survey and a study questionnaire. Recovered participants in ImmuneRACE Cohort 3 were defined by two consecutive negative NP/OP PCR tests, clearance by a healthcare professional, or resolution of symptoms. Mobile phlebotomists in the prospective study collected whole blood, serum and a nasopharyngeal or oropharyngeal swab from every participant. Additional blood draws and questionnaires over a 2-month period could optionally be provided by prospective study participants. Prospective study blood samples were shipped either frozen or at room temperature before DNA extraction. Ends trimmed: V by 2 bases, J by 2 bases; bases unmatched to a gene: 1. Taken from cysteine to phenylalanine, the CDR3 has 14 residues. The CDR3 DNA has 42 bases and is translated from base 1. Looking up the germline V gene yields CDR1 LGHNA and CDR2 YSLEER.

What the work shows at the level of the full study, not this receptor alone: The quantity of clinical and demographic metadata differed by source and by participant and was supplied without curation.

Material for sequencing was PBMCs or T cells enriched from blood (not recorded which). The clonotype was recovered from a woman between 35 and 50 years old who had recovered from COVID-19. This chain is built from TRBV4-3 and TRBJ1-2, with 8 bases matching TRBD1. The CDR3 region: CASSQHRGNYGYTF. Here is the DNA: TGCGCCAGCAGCCAACACAGGGGGAACTATGGCTACACCTTC.